Listed below are T cell receptor beta chains from one sample, sequenced in a study of cytomegalovirus exposure and HLA in healthy donors. Generated by immunoSEQ multiplex PCR, the TCRdb table keeps only in-frame clones and is missing some. Of under 150,000 clones in the sample, about 73% were seen once. The sequenced sample consisted of PBMCs. These receptors all come from a man in his forties in good health and CMV-seropositive. The CDR3 runs from the conserved cysteine through the conserved F or W. D genes are given only for firm matches. A row's size may be missing; if present it is once, few, many or a size class.

>NA|TRBV4-2|NA|TRBJ2-7
CASSQEASRGYEQYF
TGTGCCAGCAGCCAAGAGGCTAGCCGAGGTTACGAGCAGTACTTC
>NA|TRBV6-5|TRBD1|TRBJ2-7
CASSYDGQGWREQYF
TGTGCCAGCAGTTACGACGGACAGGGGTGGAGGGAGCAGTACTTC
>NA|TRBV4-1|NA|TRBJ2-7
CASSQEPKGVYEQYF
TGCGCCAGCAGCCAAGAGCCAAAGGGGGTCTACGAGCAGTACTTC
>NA|TRBV9|NA|TRBJ2-3
CASSASGGSGADTQYF
TGTGCCAGCAGCGCCTCGGGCGGATCAGGGGCAGATACGCAGTATTTT
>NA|TRBV7-9|TRBD2|TRBJ2-7
CASSFSGRVEQYF
TGTGCCAGCAGCTTTAGCGGGAGGGTCGAGCAGTACTTC
>NA|TRBV5-1|NA|TRBJ2-2
CASSLRTPTNTGELFF
TGCGCCAGCAGTCTTCGGACACCCACAAACACCGGGGAGCTGTTTTTT
>NA|TRBV27|NA|TRBJ1-4
CASSPRAGWGNEKLFF
TGTGCCAGCAGCCCTCGGGCGGGGTGGGGTAATGAAAAACTGTTTTTT
>NA|TRBV14|NA|TRBJ2-7
CASGTVHEQYF
TGTGCCAGCGGAACAGTGCACGAGCAGTACTTC
>NA|TRBV9|TRBD2|TRBJ2-1
CASSVDGGSVSYNEQFF
TGTGCCAGCAGCGTAGATGGCGGGAGCGTATCCTACAATGAGCAGTTCTTC
>NA|TRBV19|TRBD1|TRBJ1-1
CASSAGQGEAFF
TGTGCCAGTAGTGCGGGACAGGGTGAAGCTTTCTTT
>NA|TRBV2|NA|TRBJ2-1
CASSEGRGGGPRYNEQFF
TGTGCCAGCAGTGAGGGGAGAGGGGGAGGGCCGCGATACAATGAGCAGTTCTTC
>few|TRBV5-4|TRBD1|TRBJ2-5
CASSPVGQGGRETQYF
TGTGCCAGCAGCCCGGTGGGACAGGGAGGTAGAGAGACCCAGTACTTC
>few|TRBV7-9|TRBD2|TRBJ2-1
CASSFAASGDHNEQFF
TGTGCCAGCAGCTTCGCTGCTAGCGGGGATCACAATGAGCAGTTCTTC
>NA|TRBV30|NA|TRBJ2-1
CAWSEGLAPLHNEQFF
TGTGCCTGGAGCGAGGGGCTAGCGCCTTTGCACAATGAGCAGTTCTTC
>few|TRBV21-1|NA|TRBJ2-7
CASLWDRCYEQYF
TGTGCCAGCCTCTGGGACAGGTGCTACGAGCAGTACTTC
>NA|TRBV9|NA|TRBJ1-1
CASGRDFNTEAFF
TGTGCCAGCGGCAGGGACTTTAACACTGAAGCTTTCTTT
>NA|TRBV6-1|TRBD1|TRBJ1-5
CASSLRQGWTQPQHF
TGTGCCAGCAGCCTGCGACAGGGGTGGACTCAGCCCCAGCATTTT
>NA|TRBV11-3|TRBD2|TRBJ2-6
CASSPGGVRANVLTF
TGTGCCAGCAGCCCCGGGGGGGTCAGGGCCAACGTCCTGACTTTC
>NA|TRBV7-2|TRBD2|TRBJ2-1
CASSWGSGEINNEQFF
TGTGCCAGCAGCTGGGGGAGCGGGGAGATAAACAATGAGCAGTTCTTC
>many|TRBV19|TRBD1|TRBJ1-1
CASSTRQGQAFF
TGTGCCAGTAGTACAAGACAGGGACAAGCTTTCTTT
>NA|TRBV5-1|NA|TRBJ2-1
CASSLGSSLDEQFF
TGCGCCAGCAGCTTGGGCTCCTCGCTAGATGAGCAGTTCTTC
>NA|TRBV6-1|NA|TRBJ1-2
CASSDRSGYTF
TGTGCCAGCAGTGATCGGTCTGGCTACACCTTC
>NA|TRBV5-6|NA|TRBJ2-5
CASSLGDYQETQYF
TGTGCCAGCAGCTTGGGGGACTACCAAGAGACCCAGTACTTC
>NA|TRBV7-9|NA|TRBJ2-7
CSSSADREAYEQYF
TGTTCCAGCAGCGCCGACAGGGAGGCCTACGAGCAGTACTTC
>NA|TRBV7-9|NA|TRBJ1-5
CASSVGAVTGNQPQHF
TGTGCCAGCAGCGTAGGGGCCGTAACGGGCAATCAGCCCCAGCATTTT
>NA|TRBV4-1|NA|TRBJ2-7
CASSQIRLDDSYEQYF
TGCGCCAGCAGCCAAATACGACTAGACGACTCCTACGAGCAGTACTTC
>NA|TRBV10-2|NA|TRBJ2-7
CASSIGQRAYEQYF
TGCGCCAGCAGTATTGGACAGCGAGCCTACGAGCAGTACTTC
>few|TRBV5-5|TRBD1|TRBJ2-3
CASSSRQGTVTDTQYF
TGTGCCAGCAGCTCACGACAGGGAACGGTAACAGATACGCAGTATTTT
>NA|TRBV6-5|NA|TRBJ1-2
CASSFGRARVGGYTF
TGTGCCAGCAGTTTTGGGCGGGCGCGCGTGGGGGGCTACACCTTC
>NA|TRBV7-9|NA|TRBJ1-2
CASSLAVPGVYGYTF
TGTGCCAGCAGCTTAGCGGTCCCAGGGGTCTATGGCTACACCTTC
>NA|TRBV18|TRBD2|TRBJ2-4
CASSTLSTSGTQYF
TGTGCCAGCTCAACCCTCTCGACTAGCGGAACTCAGTACTTC
>NA|TRBV12-1|NA|TRBJ2-3
CASTRGTSGSLDTQYF
TGTGCCAGCACCCGGGGGACTAGCGGGAGTCTAGATACGCAGTATTTT
>NA|TRBV9|NA|TRBJ2-1
CASSYRTGSEQFF
TGTGCCAGCAGCTACCGGACTGGGAGTGAGCAGTTCTTC
>few|TRBV6-6|TRBD1|TRBJ1-5
CASRPTGGGNQPQHF
TGTGCCAGCAGACCGACAGGGGGCGGCAATCAGCCCCAGCATTTT
>once|TRBV6-1|TRBD2|TRBJ2-5
CASTHFGGGETQYF
TGTGCCAGCACACACTTCGGGGGGGGAGAGACCCAGTACTTC
>NA|TRBV6-6|NA|TRBJ2-3
CASSYTTGSLTDTQYF
TGTGCCAGCAGTTATACCACAGGGTCTCTTACAGATACGCAGTATTTT
>NA|TRBV11-2|NA|TRBJ2-5
CASSSETQYF
TGTGCCAGCAGCTCGGAGACCCAGTACTTC
>few|TRBV6-4|NA|TRBJ1-1
CASSDSRRGYTEAFF
TGTGCCAGCAGTGACTCGAGAAGGGGGTATACTGAAGCTTTCTTT
>NA|TRBV5-4|NA|TRBJ2-3
CASSYQRALSTDTQYF
TGTGCCAGCAGCTATCAGCGGGCCCTTAGCACAGATACGCAGTATTTT
>NA|TRBV9|NA|TRBJ2-1
CASSVGVRDYNEQFF
TGTGCCAGCAGCGTAGGCGTCAGGGACTACAATGAGCAGTTCTTC
>NA|TRBV6-1|NA|TRBJ1-5
CASSHGGRNQPQHF
TGTGCCAGCAGTCATGGAGGGCGCAATCAGCCCCAGCATTTT
>NA|TRBV30|TRBD1|TRBJ1-2
CAWGTGGNGYTF
TGTGCCTGGGGGACAGGGGGAAATGGCTACACCTTC